These 19 T cell receptor beta chains came from one sample sequenced in a study of T cells in Graves' hyperthyroidism and ophthalmopathy (dated by TCRdb to the late 2010s). Preparation of the library involved multiplex PCR. The reads were generated on an Illumina HiSeq 2000. The TCR beta CDR3 regions were amplified from the RNA transcripts. The first round of RT-PCR for the TCR CDR3 was performed with the HTBI primer set and the Qiagen OneStep RT-PCR kit. Through fastp at Q25 and MiXCR, TCRdb rebuilt clones from the public reads, retaining in-frame beta chains. Each CDR3 protein appears once, grouped with its most common genes and DNA. This sample lists hundreds of thousands of distinct CDR3 sequences; about 19% were detected once. Jointly, the top ten make up 16% of the sample. Sequenced input: blood. The receptor set was obtained from a woman aged 50 to 60 with Graves' hyperthyroidism that later progressed to Graves' ophthalmopathy.

Only a few counts were recorded for this clonotype. The chain uses TRBV4-1 and TRBJ1-2; maybe TRBD1 (6 bases). The germline V gene has CDR1 MGHRA and CDR2 YSYEKL. V was trimmed by 3 bases and J by 5 bases, leaving 19 bases between them. The CDR3 is 16 residues long. CDR3 loop: CASSHSKGDRRYGYTF. CDR3 nucleotides: TGCGCCAGCAGCCATAGCAAGGGCGACAGGCGTTATGGCTACACCTTC.

The chain joins TRBV25-1 to TRBJ2-5; 9 bases are shared with TRBD1. V trimming: 3 bases; J trimming: 0 bases; junction bases outside the gene matches: 5. CDR1 is MGHDK and CDR2 is SYGVNS in the germline V gene. The CDR3 length is 16 residues. Here the CDR3 DNA reads TGTGCCAGCAGTGATGGGGGACAGGGACACCAAGAGACCCAGTACTTC. This codes for CASSDGGQGHQETQYF.

This clonotype occurred a few times. V gene TRBV7-9 combines with J gene TRBJ2-7; the D gene is possibly TRBD1 (5 bases). The CDR3 contains 15 residues. V was shortened by 5 bases and J by 2 bases, with 16 bases between the two germline ends. Germline V gives CDR1 SEHNR, CDR2 FQNEAQ (reference sequence). CDR3 DNA sequence: TGTGCCAGCAGCCCTATTCCAGGGAATCCCTACGAGCAGTACTTC. This encodes CASSPIPGNPYEQYF.

Comment on this clonotype: An end of the junction does not agree with germline; a read error may underlie this. V is TRBV7-2 and J is TRBJ2-1; either TRBD1 or TRBD2 may supply D (6 bases each). This CDR3 region has 17 residues. Germline V gives CDR1 SGHTA, CDR2 FQGNSA. The CDR3 DNA reads TGCGCCAGCAGCCTCCAACGCCGGGGGCCCCAGGACAATGAGCAGTTCTTC. This translates into CASSLQRRGPQDNEQFF.

A word on this clonotype: This may arise from a read error, as a much more abundant clone is one base away. This CDR3 is missing its conserved last phenylalanine or tryptophan, likely due to a read error. This chain connects TRBV11-2 to TRBJ1-4; 8 nucleotides align to TRBD1. The germline V gene encodes CDR1 SGHAT and CDR2 FQNNGV. The CDR3 contains 15 residues. Germline trimming cut 4 bases from V and 8 bases from J; bases unmatched to any gene: 9. The CDR3 DNA sequence: TGTGCCAGCAGCTCCCCAGGGGGCAGTTGGGAAAAACTGTTTTTA. Residues: CASSSPGGSWEKLFL.

This clonotype was counted at least ten times. The rearrangement joins TRBV2 to TRBJ1-3, with TRBD1 matching over 7 bases. CDR3 length: 15 amino acids. Unmatched junction bases numbered 3, after V lost 2 bases and J lost 2 bases. Germline V gene lookup returns CDR1 SNHLY and CDR2 FYNNEI. The CDR3 reads CASSEITGAGNTIYF. The CDR3 DNA sequence: TGTGCCAGCAGTGAAATTACAGGGGCTGGAAACACCATATATTTT.

V gene TRBV6-1 combines with J gene TRBJ1-1; D gene ambiguous. This CDR3 is 16 amino acids long. Germline lookup yields CDR1 MNHNS and CDR2 SASEGT. The ends were cut back, 5 bases at V and 1 base at J, with 17 bases in the middle. The CDR3 region has the DNA TGTGCCAGCAGTCAGTACCGGAGACATAGGAACACTGAAGCTTTCTTT. Translation gives CASSQYRRHRNTEAFF.

The chain carries TRBV20-1 and TRBJ2-4, with TRBD1 matching over 9 bases. Trimming took 1 base from V and 0 from J; bases not matched to a gene: 16. The V gene's germline CDR1 is DFQATT and CDR2 SNEGSKA (reference sequence). The CDR3 spans 20 residues. This chain's CDR3 is CSARGRDRVGDRLAKNIQYF. CDR3 DNA sequence: TGCAGTGCTAGAGGCCGGGACAGGGTTGGAGACCGCCTAGCCAAAAACATTCAGTACTTC.

This clonotype was seen ten or more times. This chain connects TRBV20-1 to TRBJ2-1; D is tentatively TRBD1 or TRBD2 (5 bases each). The CDR3 sequence is 13 residues long. Germline V gene lookup returns CDR1 DFQATT and CDR2 SNEGSKA (reference sequence). Trimming removed 0 bases at V and 4 bases at J, with 7 bases between. The CDR3 is CSARDGGYNEQFF. The CDR3 region has the DNA TGCAGTGCTAGAGATGGGGGATACAATGAGCAGTTCTTC.

With regard to this clonotype: This may be a read error, as it is one base from a much larger clone. The rearrangement links TRBV12-3 or TRBV12-4 to TRBJ2-1; TRBD1 might be the D (5 bases). The CDR3 covers 15 residues. The CDR3 is CVSRPDRASYNEQFF. In DNA form, the CDR3 reads TGTGTCAGCAGACCAGACAGAGCCTCCTACAATGAGCAGTTCTTC.

This clonotype was observed many times. The chain carries TRBV11-2 and TRBJ1-1; a possible D gene is TRBD1 (6 bases). CDR1 is SGHAT, CDR2 FQNNGV, per germline. The CDR3 extends over 13 amino acids. V lost 6 bases and J 9 bases, leaving 17 bases between the germline ends. CDR3 sequence: CASSSETGRKAFF. In nucleotides, the CDR3 is TGTGCCAGCAGTTCGGAAACAGGGCGCAAAGCTTTCTTT.

A remark on this clonotype: The junction and the germline gene differ at one end; a read error may be behind it. The gene calls are TRBV7-6 and TRBJ1-2, with D perhaps matching TRBD1 (5 bases). Germline V CDR1 and CDR2: SGHVS, FNYEAQ. The CDR3 contains 17 residues. In nucleotides, the CDR3 is TGTGCCCGCAGCTTAACCATAAAGGGGCGGGGTAACTATGGCTACACCTTC. As protein: CARSLTIKGRGNYGYTF.

This clonotype was counted many times. CDR3 bases: TGCGCCAGCAGCTTGGGGACAGGGGGCCCCTACAATGAGCAGTTCTTC. This translates into CASSLGTGGPYNEQFF. J is TRBJ2-1 and V is TRBV5-1; 11 nucleotides match TRBD1. This CDR3 spans 16 amino acids. V dropped 0 bases and J dropped 2; count of bases not matched to a gene: 1. Looked up from germline, CDR1 is SGHRS and CDR2 is YFSETQ.

The sample holds a few counts of this clonotype. This chain connects TRBV9 to TRBJ2-5, with 11 bases lining up with TRBD1. J lost 5 bases, V lost 3 bases, and 12 bases had no gene match. Looked up from germline, CDR1 is SGDLS and CDR2 is YYNGEE. The CDR3 length is 17 residues. The CDR3 nucleotides read TGTGCCAGCAGCGCCGAGGACAGGGGGCCCTCAGGGGAGACCCAGTACTTC. Translating gives CASSAEDRGPSGETQYF. Based on the CDR3 plus reference TRBV9 and TRBJ2-5, the full variable domain is DSGVTQTPKHLITATGQRVTLRCSPRSGDLSVYWYQQSLDQGLQFLIQYYNGEERAKGNILERFSAQQFPDLHSELNLSSLELGDSALYFCASSAEDRGPSGETQYFGPGTRLLVL.

Ten or more counts support this clonotype. V and J are TRBV12-3 or TRBV12-4 and TRBJ1-3, with D possibly TRBD1 on 5 matching bases. The CDR3 is made up of 13 amino acids. Trimming took 4 bases from V and 2 from J, leaving 6 bases between them. The CDR3 is CASSWGTGNTIYF. The CDR3 region has the DNA TGTGCCAGCAGTTGGGGGACTGGAAACACCATATATTTT.

This chain connects TRBV28 to TRBJ2-3; 10 nucleotides line up with TRBD2. The V segment lost 6 bases and the J segment 1 base; nucleotides outside the gene matches: 13. CDR1 and CDR2 (germline): MDHEN, SYDVKM. The CDR3 is 18 amino acids. CDR3 bases: TGTGCCAGCAGCCCATGGCTAGCGGGGGACGGGGGCACAGATACGCAGTATTTT. Amino acid sequence: CASSPWLAGDGGTDTQYF.

Note on this clonotype: This may arise from a read error, as a much more abundant clone is one base away. The chain recombines TRBV12-3 or TRBV12-4 with TRBJ1-1; TRBD1 matches 10 bases. CDR3 length: 15 residues. In DNA, the CDR3 is TGTGCCAGCAGTTCGACGGGACAGGGGCACACTGAAGCTCTCTTT. This codes for CASSSTGQGHTEALF.

The J gene is TRBJ2-7, the V gene TRBV19; D not resolved. CDR3 length: 14 amino acids. Germline values: CDR1 LNHDA, CDR2 SQIVND (reference sequence). V was shortened by 9 bases and J by 2 bases, with 17 bases between the two germline ends. Here the CDR3 reads CASTSSDGTYEQYF. CDR3 nucleotide sequence: TGTGCCAGCACCTCCTCGGACGGAACCTACGAGCAGTACTTC.

This clonotype was seen ten or more times. V and J are TRBV6-1 and TRBJ2-5; D is possibly TRBD1 or TRBD2 (6 bases each). V was pared by 7 bases and J by 7 bases, with 16 bases between. The germline V gene encodes CDR1 MNHNS and CDR2 SASEGT. The CDR3 has 13 amino acids. The CDR3 spells CASKQQGLRTQYF. In DNA form, the CDR3 reads TGTGCCAGCAAACAACAGGGACTGCGGACCCAGTACTTC.